This TCR beta chain was identified during a study of CD8+CD57+ T cells in acquired aplastic anemia (dated by TCRdb to 2016 to 2019). For the wider study: A mean of 3.2 ug of DNA, ranging from about 0.19 to 30 ug, was extracted from sorted CD4+ and CD8+ cells. For healthy donor samples, the average read count was about 9.8 million for CD4+ cells and fewer than 14 million for CD8+ cells. The paper's findings and limits, for the study overall: Although 25 to 30 CD8+ CDR3 sequences were shared by patients and controls, these sequences appeared highly expressed in patients and within the immunodominant clones of patients. CD8+ Simpson's diversity did not differ significantly between patients and healthy controls (P=0.060).

In this sample, this clonotype turned up many times. What antigen it recognizes has not been identified. Per-base qualities were not stored, and no clone one base away is much larger. In this study, sorted CD4+ and CD8+ T cells from the blood of healthy subjects and of severe aplastic anemia patients had their TCR repertoires deep-sequenced. Ficoll-Paque density gradient centrifugation was used to isolate peripheral blood mononuclear cells. Before DNA extraction, CD4+ and CD8+ T cells were sorted with FACS or magnetic beads. Genomic DNA was used as template for profiling of TCR beta VDJ combinations and CDR3 sequences. TCR repertoire sequencing was run on an Illumina HiSeq 2000. As for the authors' bioinformatics: Repertoire assessment relied on Simpson's diversity index, CDR3 size and DJ length profiles, and TRBV/TRBJ rearrangement plots. The immunodominant clone was defined as the most abundant DNA sequence in deep sequencing data. CDR3 amino acid sequences were checked for sharing between subjects and were compared against published repertoires and the VDJdb database. TCRdb redid the processing of the public reads, applying fastp at Q25 and MiXCR, and retained in-frame beta chains. Entries that share a CDR3 protein sequence are merged under the most common genes and DNA. The V and J calls shown here were made by TCRdb, not taken from the authors' results. A total of 150,000 to 200,000 distinct CDR3 sequences appear in this sample, about 47% of them only once. The top ten hold 2.5% to 3.5% of the sample.

The specimen sequenced was sorted CD4+, CD8+, or CD8+CD57+ T cells (not recorded which) from PBMCs. This TCR was sampled from a human donor in good health.

The base sequence is TGTGCCAGCAGTCCGTTTGGCAGCTCCTACGAGCAGTACTTC. Its protein reads: CASSPFGSSYEQYF. The rearranged chain carries TRBV6-1 and TRBJ2-7; the D gene remains uncertain. From a lookup of the germline V gene, CDR1 and CDR2 are MNHNS and SASEGT. Reading from cysteine to phenylalanine, the CDR3 counts 14 amino acids. CDR3 DNA is the only sequence kept; it has 42 bases, read in frame from the first base. Deletion took 5 bases off V and 0 bases off J, with a span of 11 bases between the germline ends.